This passage covers 16 T cell receptor beta chains from one sample sequenced in a study of T cell therapy after organ transplantation. Some clones are missing from TCRdb's copy, which holds only in-frame ones; the method was immunoSEQ multiplex PCR. The sample lists several thousand clones, roughly 70% occurring once. Time point: 4-8 weeks after completion of therapy. These receptors have no known antigen. The material was CD8+ T cells from blood, obtained after autologous CMV-specific T cell therapy. These receptors were taken from a human patient who had received a solid organ transplant and had CMV disease. The T cells may come from the graft donor.

V and J are TRBV11-3 and TRBJ2-2; no clear D. CDR3 length: 13 amino acids. The germline V and J ends were trimmed by 0 bases and 6 bases, with 5 bases remaining between them. CDR1 is SGHNT, CDR2 YENEEA, per germline. This CDR3 reads CASSLDRAGELFF. In nucleotides, the CDR3 is TGTGCCAGCAGCTTAGATCGGGCCGGGGAGCTGTTTTTT.

A remark on this clone: Relative to the germline gene, one junction end is altered; a read error may explain this. The chain combines TRBV28 with TRBJ2-3; TRBD2 is a possible D gene (5 bases). The germline V gene has CDR1 MDHEN and CDR2 SYDVKM. The CDR3 totals 16 residues. The CDR3 coding sequence is TGTGCCAGCAGTTTAAGGACTCGGGCTAGCACAGCTACGCAGTATTTT. Residues: CASSLRTRASTATQYF.

V gene TRBV13 combines with J gene TRBJ2-5, with unresolved D. Germline V gene sequence: CDR1 PRHDT, CDR2 FYEKMQ (reference sequence). There are 14 residues in the CDR3. The ends were cut back, 2 bases at V and 4 bases at J, with 11 bases in the middle. The CDR3 bases are TGTGCCAGCAGCTTACCCACTAACCGAGAGACCCAGTACTTC. Protein product: CASSLPTNRETQYF. Full variable domain (rest looked up from reference TRBV13 and TRBJ2-5): AAGVIQSPRHLIKEKRETATLKCYPIPRHDTVYWYQQGPGQDPQFLISFYEKMQSDKGSIPDRFSAQQFSDYHSELNMSSLELGDSALYFCASSLPTNRETQYFGPGTRLLVL.

This clone appeared a few times. This rearrangement joins TRBV5-4 to TRBJ1-5, with a weak D call TRBD1 (5 bases). CDR1 is SGHNT and CDR2 is YYREEE in the germline V gene (reference sequence). V lost 4 bases to trimming and J lost 4 bases, with 15 bases between them. This CDR3 comprises 15 residues. The CDR3 DNA follows: TGTGCCAGCAGCCGTGGCCGGGGGGAAAATCAGCCCCAGCATTTT. Amino acid sequence: CASSRGRGENQPQHF.

V and J are TRBV4-1 and TRBJ2-3, with 7 positions matching TRBD1. Germline CDR1 and CDR2: MGHRA and YSYEKL. The CDR3 is 16 residues long. The junction had 7 bases not matched to a gene; V was cut back by 2 bases and J by 2 bases. CDR3 sequence: CASSQQGQKNTDTQYF. DNA of the CDR3: TGCGCCAGCAGCCAACAGGGACAGAAAAACACAGATACGCAGTATTTT.

The rearrangement links TRBV6-4 to TRBJ2-1; 12 nucleotides match TRBD2. CDR1 and CDR2 from the germline V gene are MRHNA and SNTAGT. V was pared by 8 bases and J by 6 bases, with 8 bases of the junction left unmatched. The CDR3 is 15 residues long. As DNA, the CDR3 is TGTGCCAGCGCCCGACTAGCGGGGGCCCTCAATGAGCAGTTCTTC. This sequence encodes CASARLAGALNEQFF.

This sequence joins TRBV9 and TRBJ2-1, with TRBD2 matching over 9 bases. This CDR3 is 14 amino acids long. Unmatched junction bases numbered 3, after V lost 0 bases and J lost 8 bases. The germline V gene has CDR1 SGDLS and CDR2 YYNGEE. CDR3 nucleotide sequence: TGTGCCAGCAGCGTAGGCGGGAGGGGTTATGAGCAGTTCTTC. Amino acid sequence: CASSVGGRGYEQFF. The whole variable domain, filled in from reference TRBV9 and TRBJ2-1, reads DSGVTQTPKHLITATGQRVTLRCSPRSGDLSVYWYQQSLDQGLQFLIQYYNGEERAKGNILERFSAQQFPDLHSELNLSSLELGDSALYFCASSVGGRGYEQFFGPGTRLTVL.

The chain is built from TRBV29-1 and TRBJ1-2, with no clear D. Trimming took off 4 bases at V and 7 bases at J, with 16 bases between the two ends. The CDR3 covers 13 residues. CDR1 SQVTM and CDR2 ANQGSEA come from the germline V gene. The CDR3 here is CSVVSGGVGGYTF. CDR3 DNA sequence: TGCAGCGTTGTAAGTGGTGGGGTCGGTGGCTACACCTTC.

The V and J genes are TRBV7-9 and TRBJ1-5, with D hard to call. There are 12 residues in the CDR3. Germline CDR1 SEHNR, CDR2 FQNEAQ (reference sequence). V dropped 3 bases and J dropped 5 bases, with 5 bases sitting between them. CDR3 residues: CASSFIDQPQHF. In DNA, the CDR3 is TGTGCCAGCAGCTTTATCGATCAGCCCCAGCATTTT. The whole variable domain, filled in from reference TRBV7-9 and TRBJ1-5, reads DTGVSQNPRHKITKRGQNVTFRCDPISEHNRLYWYRQTLGQGPEFLTYFQNEAQLEKSRLLSDRFSAERPKGSFSTLEIQRTEQGDSAMYLCASSFIDQPQHFGDGTRLSIL.

J is TRBJ2-1 and V is TRBV4-3; D is unclear. Trimming pared 0 bases from V and 2 bases from J, leaving 5 bases between. CDR1 is LGHNA, CDR2 YSLEER, per germline. The CDR3 length is 14 residues. The CDR3 reads CASSQEYTYNEQFF. DNA for the CDR3: TGCGCCAGCAGCCAAGAATATACCTACAATGAGCAGTTCTTC.

V gene TRBV27 combines with J gene TRBJ1-4; D not resolved. Deletions cut 2 bases from V and 0 bases from J, with 7 bases between. The CDR3 loop spans 15 amino acids. CDR1 is MNHEY and CDR2 is SMNVEV in the germline V gene (reference sequence). The DNA for the CDR3 is TGTGCCAGCAGTTTAAGAGCTGCAACTAATGAAAAACTGTTTTTT. Translating it yields CASSLRAATNEKLFF. The entire variable domain, with the rest obtained from reference TRBV27 and TRBJ1-4, is as follows: EAQVTQNPRYLITVTGKKLTVTCSQNMNHEYMSWYRQDPGLGLRQIYYSMNVEVTDKGDVPEGYKVSRKEKRNFPLILESPSPNQTSLYFCASSLRAATNEKLFFGSGTQLSVL.

The chain has TRBV5-6 and TRBJ1-2; unclear D gene. The CDR3 loop spans 12 amino acids. V was pared by 1 base and J by 7 bases, with 8 bases between. Germline V CDR1 and CDR2: SGHDT, YYEEEE. CDR3 in amino acids: CASSLRAGGYTF. In nucleotides, the CDR3 is TGTGCCAGCAGCTTGAGGGCTGGTGGCTACACCTTC.

The CDR3 here is CASSGEGLVAGEQYF. The CDR3 region has the DNA TGCGCCAGCAGCGGGGAGGGACTAGTAGCTGGCGAGCAGTACTTC. This chain uses TRBV5-1 with TRBJ2-7; TRBD2 agrees at 8 bases. Germline-derived CDR1 and CDR2 are SGHRS and YFSETQ. Germline trimming cut 4 bases from V and 6 bases from J; bases unmatched to any gene: 12. The CDR3 covers 15 residues.

The J gene is TRBJ2-1, the V gene TRBV28, with D uncertain. The CDR3 is 13 amino acids. Per the germline V gene, CDR1 is MDHEN and CDR2 is SYDVKM. V lost 3 bases and J 9 bases, leaving 12 bases between the germline ends. The CDR3 is CASSFYSQAEQFF. CDR3 nucleotide sequence: TGTGCCAGCAGTTTCTACAGTCAGGCTGAGCAGTTCTTC.

This chain joins TRBV5-4 and TRBJ2-7, with a weak D call TRBD2 (6 bases). V shed 3 bases and J shed 6 bases, with 13 bases lying between them. Germline CDR1 SGHNT, CDR2 YYREEE (reference sequence). The CDR3 consists of 13 residues. CDR3 nucleotides: TGTGCCAGCAGCTCCGTTGGGGGGAGCGAGCAGTACTTC. This gives the protein CASSSVGGSEQYF.

This clone occurred a few times. In nucleotides, the CDR3 is TGTGCCAGCAGTTACCCGAATGAAGCTTTCTTT. Amino acids: CASSYPNEAFF. V is TRBV6-1 and J is TRBJ1-1; D gene uncertain. Germline CDR1 reads MNHNS; CDR2 reads SASEGT. The V end was cut by 5 bases, the J end by 7 bases, with 8 bases between. This CDR3 contains 11 residues.